This T cell receptor (beta chain) derives from a study of T cells in Graves' hyperthyroidism and ophthalmopathy. Notes on the study in general: Clonotypes that were expanded in thyroid above 0.001 mostly appeared in blood too.

The V gene's germline CDR1 is LGHNA and CDR2 YSLEER. Trimming at V came to 0 bases and at J to 4 bases, leaving 4 bases not matched to a gene. The CDR3 is 17 residues long. TCR beta CDR3 regions were amplified from RNA transcripts. Using the HTBI primer set, a first-round RT-PCR was run on the TCR CDR3. TCRdb recomputed calls from the multiplex PCR reads with MiXCR, one row per CDR3 protein. The sample comprises approximately 740,000 distinct CDR3 sequences, approximately 15% of which are singletons, and roughly 10% rests with the top ten. A remark on this clonotype: Its antigen is still unknown.

Exclusion criteria comprised uncontrolled infection, other autoimmune disease, pregnancy or lactation. PBMCs were obtained from about 9 ml fresh peripheral blood. The rearrangement uses TRBV4-3 and TRBJ2-2; 11 bases are shared with TRBD2. Sequenced sample: blood. The source is a woman aged 18-29 years with Graves' hyperthyroidism. The CDR3 spells CASSQDGLAGGTGELFF. In nucleotides, the CDR3 is TGCGCCAGCAGCCAAGATGGGCTAGCGGGAGGCACCGGGGAGCTGTTTTTT.